This T cell receptor beta chain is drawn from a study of blood T cell repertoires in COVID-19. Cohort 3 donors counted as recovered after two negative PCRs, clearance, or resolved symptoms. The table came from immunoSEQ multiplex PCR; TCRdb's copy has only in-frame clones and leaves some out. Counted here are over 350,000 clones, approximately 90% occurring once; the ten biggest clones make up about 1.2%. There are 11 residues in the CDR3. CDR1 SNHLY and CDR2 FYNNEI come from the germline V gene. V was shortened by 9 bases and J by 0 bases, with 5 bases between the two germline ends. The chain recombines TRBV2 with TRBJ1-1; D is unresolved. The TCR was taken from a woman aged 18-29 years who had recovered from COVID-19. The sequenced sample consisted of PBMCs or T cells enriched from blood (not recorded which). CDR3 nucleotide sequence: TGTGCCAGAATCATGAACACTGAAGCTTTCTTT. Protein sequence: CARIMNTEAFF.